This T cell receptor (beta chain) was captured by sequencing in a study of T cell repertoires in cytomegalovirus infection. Across the whole study: In the study, CMV epitopes included recently identified HLA-C-restricted and well-studied HLA-B-restricted ones. Evidence of both CMV infection and a matching HLA type came from public TCR beta signatures.

As concerns this clonotype: Antigen: not known.

TCRdb redid the calling of the reads with MiXCR, one entry per CDR3 protein. The table lists 95,000 to 150,000 distinct CDR3 sequences, over 25% of them singletons. Points from the study as a whole: CMV carriers having the relevant HLA were flagged by cumulative public TCR beta family frequency. HLA-C-restricted CMV clonotypes gave the most frequent clonotype in two of eight donors.

The CDR3 contains 16 residues. Unmatched junction bases numbered 8, after V lost 4 bases and J lost 1 base. The V gene's germline CDR1 is SGHRS and CDR2 YFSETQ. This chain connects TRBV5-1 to TRBJ1-1, with 9 bases matching TRBD1. Sequenced here: CD8+ T cells from cultured PBMCs, sampled from culture after CMV antigen stimulation. This TCR derives from a human donor in good health (CMV status not recorded). Some clones in this sample may be carry-over from other donors' samples. Written as DNA, the CDR3 is TGCGCCAGCAGCGCCCGGGGACAGGGATCGAACACTGAAGCTTTCTTT. Its translation: CASSARGQGSNTEAFF.